This TCR beta chain derives from a study of post-analysis software for immune sequencing data. As concerns this clonotype: Its specificity is not known.

The study, taken as a whole, reports: A handful of TRBV segments, including TRBV5-6, TRBV5-1 and TRBV20-1, were more frequent in patients than controls.

Germline CDR1 SGHRS, CDR2 YFSETQ. The CDR3 length is 16 residues. V was clipped by 0 bases and J by 10 bases; unmatched bases: 10. cDNA libraries of TCR beta carried unique molecular identifiers. TCRdb ran MiXCR on the PCR reads and lists one entry per CDR3 protein. The sample yields hundreds of thousands of distinct CDR3 sequences, roughly 45% seen once. This TCR was recovered from a girl under 18 with multiple sclerosis. Sequencing used blood. The chain recombines TRBV5-1 with TRBJ1-6; 7 bases line up with TRBD1. The CDR3 reads CASSLEMTGPGSPLHF. The DNA for the CDR3 is TGCGCCAGCAGCTTGGAAATGACAGGGCCGGGATCACCCCTCCACTTT.